A single sample gave rise to the 27 T cell receptor beta chains below, sequenced in a study of identical twins. TCRdb itself ran the 5' RACE reads through MiXCR, one entry per CDR3 protein. The data show roughly 690,000 distinct CDR3 sequences, around 6.1% seen once. Sequencing was performed on naive T cells sorted from blood. The receptors shown here come from a man aged 18 to 30 in good health.

This sequence joins TRBV6-1 and TRBJ2-3; 9 positions agree with TRBD2. The germline CDR1 and CDR2 sequences are MNHNS and SASEGT. CDR3 length: 15 residues. V gave up 6 bases and J gave up 6 bases; unmatched junction bases: 10. CDR3 sequence reads: CASRPSGRRLDTQYF. CDR3 DNA sequence: TGTGCCAGCAGACCAAGCGGGAGGAGGTTGGATACGCAGTATTTT.

V is TRBV20-1 and J is TRBJ2-3; a weak D match, TRBD1 (6 bases). Germline CDR1 is DFQATT and CDR2 is SNEGSKA (reference sequence). CDR3 length: 17 residues. V was trimmed by 6 bases and J by 0 bases, leaving 22 bases between them. The DNA for the CDR3 is TGCAGTGCCAGAAGAGATAGGGCAGGGGTGAGCACAGATACGCAGTATTTT. Its translation: CSARRDRAGVSTDTQYF.

This rearrangement joins TRBV12-3 or TRBV12-4 to TRBJ2-7, with TRBD1 matching over 7 bases. The CDR3 has 17 residues. V shed 3 bases, J shed 1 base, and the junction held 12 bases outside the gene matches. The CDR3 region has the DNA TGTGCCAGCAGTTTTACCGCAGGGGGACGGCAGTCCTACGAGCAGTACTTC. It specifies CASSFTAGGRQSYEQYF.

In its sample, this clonotype was seen many times. The V call is TRBV6-6, the J call TRBJ2-2; possibly TRBD1 or TRBD2 for D (6 bases each). V dropped 5 bases and J dropped 5 bases, with 12 bases sitting between them. Germline CDR1 and CDR2: MNHNY and SVGAGI (reference sequence). CDR3 length equals 14 residues. CDR3 bases: TGTGCCAGCAGTACACTAGGGGGGACCGGGGAGCTGTTTTTT. This codes for CASSTLGGTGELFF.

J is TRBJ2-2 and V is TRBV18, with D possibly TRBD1 on 6 matching bases. The length of the CDR3 is 16 residues. Germline V gene data show CDR1 as KGHSH and CDR2 as LQKENI. Deletions cut 0 bases from V and 0 bases from J, with 8 bases between. The CDR3 DNA is TGTGCCAGCTCACCACCGACAGGCCCGAACACCGGGGAGCTGTTTTTT. Translation gives CASSPPTGPNTGELFF.

This clonotype occurred many times. The chain employs TRBV12-3 or TRBV12-4 and TRBJ2-1, with 8 nucleotides matching TRBD1. The CDR3 totals 13 residues. J was trimmed by 5 bases and V by 6 bases; bases with no gene match: 3. CDR3 sequence (DNA): TGTGCCAGCAGCAGGGGGCGGAACAATGAGCAGTTCTTC. Its translation is CASSRGRNNEQFF.

The chain links TRBV29-1 to TRBJ2-1; D might be TRBD2 (6 bases). This CDR3 contains 16 residues. V was shortened by 4 bases and J by 1 base, with 17 bases between the two germline ends. The germline CDR1 and CDR2 sequences are SQVTM and ANQGSEA. CDR3 DNA: TGCAGCGTTGGGGGGTCTGGAGGGTATTCCTACAATGAGCAGTTCTTC. Amino acids: CSVGGSGGYSYNEQFF.

This clonotype was counted only a few times. This chain joins TRBV9 and TRBJ2-7; unclear D gene. The CDR3 is 15 residues long. V lost 0 bases to trimming and J lost 0 bases, with 10 bases between them. In germline, CDR1 is SGDLS, CDR2 YYNGEE. As DNA, the CDR3 is TGTGCCAGCAGCGTAGGTACAGTTAGCTCCTACGAGCAGTACTTC. It yields the protein CASSVGTVSSYEQYF.

This clonotype was seen many times. The rearrangement uses TRBV6-6 and TRBJ2-5; D ambiguous. Germline values: CDR1 MNHNY, CDR2 SVGAGI (reference sequence). Trimming left V 2 bases short and J 5 bases short, with 9 bases between. The CDR3 length is 13 residues. As DNA, the CDR3 is TGTGCCAGCAGTTACAAAAGGCGGGAGACCCAGTACTTC. Translated: CASSYKRRETQYF.

The chain is built from TRBV6-1 and TRBJ2-7; 8 bases fit TRBD1. With 7 bases clipped from V and 5 bases from J, the junction kept 4 bases outside the gene matches. The CDR3 is 12 amino acids. Germline V gene data show CDR1 as MNHNS and CDR2 as SASEGT. As DNA, the CDR3 is TGTGCCAGCACCAGGACAGGGAACGAGCAGTACGTC. It encodes CASTRTGNEQYV.

The gene calls are TRBV5-1 and TRBJ2-3; 8 bases agree with TRBD2. V shed 4 bases, J shed 3 bases, and the junction held 13 bases outside the gene matches. Germline CDR1 is SGHRS and CDR2 is YFSETQ. The CDR3 is made up of 17 amino acids. The CDR3 nucleotides read TGCGCCAGCAGCCTGGGGTTAGCGGGACTACAAACAGATACGCAGTATTTT. Its translation: CASSLGLAGLQTDTQYF. The full variable domain, in which reference TRBV5-1 and TRBJ2-3 provide the parts outside the CDR3, is KAGVTQTPRYLIKTRGQQVTLSCSPISGHRSVSWYQQTPGQGLQFLFEYFSETQRNKGNFPGRFSGRQFSNSRSEMNVSTLELGDSALYLCASSLGLAGLQTDTQYFGPGTRLTVL.

This clonotype was picked up many times. The chain uses TRBV4-2 and TRBJ1-2; no clear D gene. V lost 1 base, J lost 8 bases, and 11 bases lay in between. CDR3 size: 13 residues. The V gene's germline CDR1 is LGHNA and CDR2 YNFKEQ. This chain's CDR3 is CASSQVGLEGYTF. CDR3 in DNA: TGTGCCAGCAGCCAAGTCGGGTTGGAAGGCTACACCTTC.

This clonotype has at least ten counts. The V and J genes are TRBV12-3 or TRBV12-4 and TRBJ2-1; D is perhaps TRBD2 (6 bases). This CDR3 is built from 13 residues. Deletions cut 5 bases from V and 14 bases from J, with 19 bases between. CDR3 DNA sequence: TGTGCCAGCAGTCAGACACCGGGACTTTGGAAGTTCTTC. This encodes CASSQTPGLWKFF.

The chain joins TRBV13 to TRBJ2-1, with D uncertain. This CDR3 has 14 residues. The V gene lost 2 bases and the J gene lost 6 bases, with 11 bases spanning the gap. CDR1 PRHDT and CDR2 FYEKMQ come from the germline V gene (reference sequence). CDR3 loop: CASSLTPRSNEQFF. The CDR3 nucleotides read TGTGCCAGCAGCTTAACTCCACGCTCCAATGAGCAGTTCTTC.

This clonotype showed up many times. This chain uses TRBV20-1 with TRBJ2-1; D remains unclear. Germline V CDR1 and CDR2: DFQATT, SNEGSKA (reference sequence). The CDR3 is 10 residues long. V dropped 5 bases and J dropped 10 bases, with 9 bases sitting between them. The CDR3 is CSARPPEQFF. In DNA form, the CDR3 reads TGCAGTGCTCGTCCTCCGGAGCAGTTCTTC.

At least ten counts were recorded for this clonotype. V usage is TRBV20-1 and J usage is TRBJ2-1, with TRBD1 matching 8 bases. From germline, CDR1 is DFQATT and CDR2 SNEGSKA (reference sequence). This CDR3 is built from 13 residues. V lost 5 bases to trimming and J lost 0 bases; unmatched junction nucleotides: 0. The CDR3 nucleotides are TGCAGTGCTGACAGGGGCTCCTACAATGAGCAGTTCTTC. Translating gives CSADRGSYNEQFF.

In its sample, this clonotype was seen many times. J is TRBJ2-1 and V is TRBV6-5, with 7 bases lining up with TRBD2. This CDR3 is 16 amino acids long. Germline V gives CDR1 MNHEY, CDR2 SVGAGI. The ends lost 1 base at V and 0 bases at J; junction bases unmatched: 3. This CDR3 reads CASSYWRGSSYNEQFF. The DNA of the CDR3 is TGTGCCAGCAGTTACTGGCGGGGGAGCTCCTACAATGAGCAGTTCTTC.

The rearrangement links TRBV24-1 to TRBJ2-1; TRBD1 agrees at 7 bases. Germline trimming cut 3 bases from V and 8 bases from J; bases unmatched to any gene: 12. Germline CDR1 is KGHDR and CDR2 is SFDVKD. The CDR3 has 16 residues. The CDR3 sequence is CATSDPYGGQADEQFF. The CDR3 DNA follows: TGTGCCACCAGTGATCCTTACGGCGGACAGGCCGATGAGCAGTTCTTC.

The V and J genes are TRBV7-6 and TRBJ2-5, with 14 nucleotides matching TRBD2. The CDR3 has 18 amino acids. V lost 4 bases, J lost 4 bases, and 11 bases stayed unmatched. Germline V gene data show CDR1 as SGHVS and CDR2 as FNYEAQ. CDR3 in amino acids: CASSSLGTSGSLGETQYF. In nucleotides, the CDR3 is TGTGCCAGCAGCTCCCTGGGGACTAGCGGGAGCTTGGGAGAGACCCAGTACTTC.

The sample holds a few counts of this clonotype. V and J are TRBV29-1 and TRBJ2-7, with 9 bases matching TRBD1. V lost 6 bases, J lost 4 bases, and 7 bases stayed unmatched. This CDR3 contains 13 residues. Germline lookup yields CDR1 SQVTM and CDR2 ANQGSEA. CDR3 nucleotides: TGCAGCGTGAAATTACAGGGGGCTTACGAGCAGTACGTC. This sequence encodes CSVKLQGAYEQYV.

This clonotype was recorded many times. This chain links TRBV20-1 with TRBJ1-1, with 12 bases aligning to TRBD1. V shed 4 bases and J 1 base; nucleotides not matched to a gene: 4. The CDR3 consists of 15 residues. Germline V gene sequence: CDR1 DFQATT, CDR2 SNEGSKA (reference sequence). The CDR3 sequence: CSAIGTGGANTEAFF. CDR3 DNA sequence: TGCAGTGCTATCGGGACAGGGGGCGCGAACACTGAAGCTTTCTTT.

This clonotype has at least ten counts. The CDR3 loop reads CASRELANQETQYF. CDR3 DNA sequence: TGTGCCAGCAGGGAACTAGCGAACCAAGAGACCCAGTACTTC. V usage is TRBV12-3 or TRBV12-4 and J usage is TRBJ2-5, with 7 bases lining up with TRBD2. CDR3 size: 14 residues. V dropped 6 bases and J dropped 0; count of bases not matched to a gene: 4.

This clonotype was counted ten times or more. V and J are TRBV6-1 and TRBJ1-6, with D perhaps TRBD1 (5 bases). The CDR3 loop spans 16 amino acids. Germline values: CDR1 MNHNS, CDR2 SASEGT. Trimming left V 0 bases short and J 9 bases short, with 15 bases between. CDR3 protein: CASSEAGELGSSPLHF. The CDR3 nucleotides are TGTGCCAGCAGTGAAGCGGGGGAACTCGGTAGTTCACCCCTCCACTTT.

This clonotype came up many times. This chain links TRBV20-1 with TRBJ1-5, with unresolved D. Germline CDR1 is DFQATT and CDR2 is SNEGSKA (reference sequence). The CDR3 is 12 amino acids. Trimming pared 4 bases from V and 6 bases from J, leaving 10 bases between. CDR3 DNA: TGCAGTGCTAAATGGGCAGCTCAGCCCCAGCATTTT. Translation gives CSAKWAAQPQHF.

This clonotype was picked up many times. The chain employs TRBV20-1 and TRBJ2-3, with 10 bases that match TRBD2. Looked up from germline, CDR1 is DFQATT and CDR2 is SNEGSKA (reference sequence). The CDR3 contains 14 residues. V lost 5 bases, J lost 4 bases, and 6 bases stayed unmatched. CDR3 in amino acids: CSAPAGGRADTQYF. CDR3 sequence (DNA): TGCAGTGCTCCAGCGGGAGGGCGAGCAGATACGCAGTATTTT.

The chain combines TRBV20-1 with TRBJ2-1; D possibly corresponds to TRBD2 (6 bases). Per germline, CDR1 DFQATT and CDR2 SNEGSKA (reference sequence). This CDR3 comprises 16 residues. Deletions cut 0 bases from V and 2 bases from J, with 14 bases between. The CDR3, as DNA: TGCAGTGCTAGAGATCGTACGGGAGATGCCTACAATGAGCAGTTCTTC. It yields the protein CSARDRTGDAYNEQFF.

This clonotype occurred a few times. This chain joins TRBV7-6 and TRBJ2-5, with TRBD2 as a possible D gene (5 bases). The CDR3 sequence is 17 residues long. Germline CDR1 reads SGHVS; CDR2 reads FNYEAQ. Trimming took off 2 bases at V and 5 bases at J, with 21 bases between the two ends. As DNA, the CDR3 is TGTGCCAGCAGCTTATCGGGGATGGTAGCGAGACTGGAGACCCAGTACTTC. Protein sequence: CASSLSGMVARLETQYF.